Following are 2 T cell receptor beta chains from one sample sequenced in a study of cytomegalovirus exposure and HLA in healthy donors. 60 Vbeta and 13 Jbeta primers were used in PCR. Sequenced by immunoSEQ multiplex PCR; TCRdb stores in-frame clones only, minus some. This sample has about 150,000 clones, with over 70% found just once. Sequencing was done on a sample of PBMCs. The receptors stem from a man aged 30-40 years in good health and CMV-seronegative.

This clone appeared a single time. V gene TRBV5-1 combines with J gene TRBJ1-1; D is undetermined. With 6 bases removed from V and 6 bases from J, the gap between germline ends came to 9 bases. Germline lookup yields CDR1 SGHRS and CDR2 YFSETQ. This CDR3 has 11 amino acids. The CDR3 DNA reads as TGCGCCAGCACCGATAGTTCTGAAGCTTTCTTT. It yields the protein CASTDSSEAFF.

The rearrangement uses TRBV5-1 and TRBJ2-7; D might be TRBD1 (6 bases). The V end was cut by 0 bases, the J end by 0 bases, with 16 bases between. From germline, CDR1 is SGHRS and CDR2 YFSETQ. The CDR3 is 17 amino acids. The CDR3 sequence is CASSLGLFRGNSYEQYF. The CDR3 DNA follows: TGCGCCAGCAGCTTGGGACTTTTCAGGGGTAACTCCTACGAGCAGTACTTC.